What follows are 21 T cell receptor beta chains derived from one specimen sequenced in a study of blood T cell repertoires in COVID-19. The data were produced by immunoSEQ multiplex PCR, yet TCRdb's version contains in-frame clones alone and is incomplete. The profile shows 350,000 to 550,000 clones, around 89% of them singletons. Input material: peripheral blood. The source of these receptors is a woman aged 25 to 39 with acute or convalescent COVID-19.

This chain's CDR3 is CASSKTGTGDPYEQYF. CDR3 in DNA: TGTGCCAGTTCAAAAACGGGGACAGGGGATCCCTACGAGCAGTACTTC. The chain is built from TRBV19 and TRBJ2-7; TRBD1 matches at 10 bases. With V trimmed by 8 bases and J by 2 bases, 12 bases remained unmatched. The germline V gene has CDR1 LNHDA and CDR2 SQIVND (reference sequence). CDR3 length: 16 residues.

The gene calls are TRBV28 and TRBJ1-4, with 7 bases lining up with TRBD1. CDR1 is MDHEN and CDR2 is SYDVKM in the germline V gene. The CDR3 loop spans 15 amino acids. With V trimmed by 3 bases and J by 7 bases, 8 bases remained unmatched. The CDR3, as DNA: TGTGCCAGCAGTTTTCAGGGACAGTGGTCTGAAAAACTGTTTTTT. Protein: CASSFQGQWSEKLFF.

The chain employs TRBV6-5 and TRBJ2-3; 7 positions agree with TRBD1. V dropped 6 bases and J dropped 12; count of bases not matched to a gene: 12. The CDR3 contains 13 residues. The germline V gene has CDR1 MNHEY and CDR2 SVGAGI. DNA of the CDR3: TGTGCCAGCAGACCCGACAGGGTAGATTGCCAGTATTTT. Its translation: CASRPDRVDCQYF.

The chain employs TRBV9 and TRBJ2-7; 11 nucleotides line up with TRBD2. V lost 4 bases, J lost 5 bases, and 5 bases stayed unmatched. Looked up from germline, CDR1 is SGDLS and CDR2 is YYNGEE. The CDR3 totals 14 residues. The CDR3 DNA follows: TGTGCCAGCAGCATTAGCGGGGGGGCAGACGAGCAGTACTTC. Translated, it gives CASSISGGADEQYF.

This chain uses TRBV7-9 with TRBJ2-1, with D perhaps TRBD2 (7 bases). The length of the CDR3 is 16 residues. Per germline, CDR1 SEHNR and CDR2 FQNEAQ (reference sequence). V was cut by 5 bases and J by 2 bases, with 16 bases left in between. The CDR3 nucleotides are TGTGCCAGCAGCGGAAGGGGGGGGACCCCCTACAATGAGCAGTTCTTC. Translation gives CASSGRGGTPYNEQFF.

The chain is built from TRBV4-2 and TRBJ2-7; perhaps TRBD1 as D (7 bases). Trimming cost V 1 base and J 2 bases, with 12 bases left between them. Germline V CDR1 and CDR2: LGHNA, YNFKEQ. This CDR3 has 15 residues. The CDR3 region has the DNA TGTGCCAGCAGCCAAGGGAGGGACAGCACCTACGAGCAGTACTTC. Translated, it gives CASSQGRDSTYEQYF.

V gene TRBV5-1 combines with J gene TRBJ2-3, with 8 bases fitting TRBD1. This CDR3 contains 15 residues. In germline, CDR1 is SGHRS, CDR2 YFSETQ. V gave up 3 bases and J gave up 0 bases; unmatched junction bases: 3. The CDR3 nucleotides are TGCGCCAGCAGCTGGGGACAGGCTAGCACAGATACGCAGTATTTT. As protein: CASSWGQASTDTQYF.

The chain has TRBV5-4 and TRBJ2-2; possibly TRBD2 for D (6 bases). V shed 4 bases and J shed 2 bases, with 15 bases lying between them. CDR1 and CDR2 (germline): SGHNT, YYREEE (reference sequence). CDR3 length: 16 amino acids. The CDR3 loop is CASSGTGRRNTGELFF. The CDR3 DNA is TGTGCCAGCAGCGGGACTGGTCGAAGAAACACCGGGGAGCTGTTTTTT.

This clone has only one observation. The CDR3 loop is CASTRGTVNSNQPQHF. The CDR3 DNA reads TGTGCCAGCACCAGGGGGACAGTCAATAGCAATCAGCCCCAGCATTTT. The chain links TRBV2 to TRBJ1-5; the match to TRBD1 covers 7 bases. This CDR3 spans 16 amino acids. With 7 bases clipped from V and 0 bases from J, the junction kept 9 bases outside the gene matches. Germline-derived CDR1 and CDR2 are SNHLY and FYNNEI. Together with reference TRBV2 and TRBJ1-5, the CDR3 gives the full variable domain: EPEVTQTPSHQVTQMGQEVILRCVPISNHLYFYWYRQILGQKVEFLVSFYNNEISEKSEIFDDQFSVERPDGSNFTLKIRSTKLEDSAMYFCASTRGTVNSNQPQHFGDGTRLSIL.

The rearrangement uses TRBV5-4 and TRBJ1-2; TRBD1 agrees at 11 bases. The CDR3 is 13 amino acids. The germline V gene has CDR1 SGHNT and CDR2 YYREEE (reference sequence). J gave up 8 bases and V 5 bases, and 5 bases lay outside the gene matches. The CDR3 DNA is TGTGCCAGCAGGTCGGGACAGGGGGGAGGCTACACCTTC. Translation: CASRSGQGGGYTF.

V usage is TRBV24-1 and J usage is TRBJ2-5; 7 bases agree with TRBD1. CDR3 length: 15 amino acids. Trimming cost V 4 bases and J 5 bases; bases outside gene matches: 9. Germline V gene sequence: CDR1 KGHDR, CDR2 SFDVKD. The CDR3 coding sequence is TGTGCCACCAGTGACAGTACAGGGGAAGGGGAGACCCAGTACTTC. It specifies CATSDSTGEGETQYF.

This clone was seen a single time. The gene calls are TRBV9 and TRBJ2-1; maybe TRBD2 (6 bases). This CDR3 spans 14 amino acids. Germline lookup yields CDR1 SGDLS and CDR2 YYNGEE. V shed 2 bases and J shed 10 bases, with 16 bases lying between them. CDR3 nucleotides: TGTGCCAGCAGCGTCGACGGGGGAATGTCGGAGCAGTTCTTC. As protein: CASSVDGGMSEQFF.

V and J are TRBV14 and TRBJ1-6, with D perhaps TRBD1 (5 bases). The germline V gene has CDR1 SGHDN and CDR2 FVKESK. The CDR3 runs 13 residues. Trimming removed 1 base at V and 14 bases at J, with 12 bases between. CDR3 loop: CASSQVQGRALHF. CDR3 coding DNA: TGTGCCAGCAGCCAAGTCCAGGGAAGGGCCCTCCACTTT.

V is TRBV4-1 and J is TRBJ2-1, with D unclear. The germline V gene encodes CDR1 MGHRA and CDR2 YSYEKL. The CDR3 extends over 14 amino acids. With 0 bases removed from V and 7 bases from J, the gap between germline ends came to 10 bases. CDR3: CASSQDAAGNEQFF. For the CDR3, the DNA is TGCGCCAGCAGCCAAGATGCAGCAGGTAATGAGCAGTTCTTC.

V gene TRBV5-6 combines with J gene TRBJ2-7; the D is unclear. In germline, CDR1 is SGHDT, CDR2 YYEEEE. The V gene lost 0 bases and the J gene lost 6 bases, with 10 bases spanning the gap. The CDR3 has 13 residues. Here the CDR3 DNA reads TGTGCCAGCAGCTTGGCGGGTGGAACCGAGCAGTACTTC. Residues: CASSLAGGTEQYF.

The chain recombines TRBV6-5 with TRBJ2-1; a weak D match, TRBD2 (5 bases). The ends were cut back, 5 bases at V and 8 bases at J, with 13 bases in the middle. CDR1 is MNHEY, CDR2 SVGAGI, per germline. CDR3 length equals 13 residues. CDR3 bases: TGTGCCAGCAGTCCAAGTTGGACTCATGAGCAGTTCTTC. Protein sequence: CASSPSWTHEQFF.

For the CDR3, the DNA is TGTGCCACCAGCAGAGGGCAGGGCCTTGAGCAGTTCTTC. Translated: CATSRGQGLEQFF. The J gene is TRBJ2-1, the V gene TRBV15, with a tentative D call TRBD1 (5 bases). The CDR3 contains 13 residues. CDR1 and CDR2 from the germline V gene are LNHNV and YYDKDF (reference sequence). Between the trimmed V and J ends, which lost 1 base and 9 bases, there was a span of 10 bases.

The CDR3 bases are TGTGCCAGCAGCTTAACCACACAAGAGACCCAGTACTTC. This encodes CASSLTTQETQYF. The chain has TRBV7-3 and TRBJ2-5; D is undetermined. Germline V gene data show CDR1 as SGHTA and CDR2 as FQGTGA. This CDR3 comprises 13 residues. Trimming left V 0 bases short and J 2 bases short, with 4 bases between.

V usage is TRBV4-1 and J usage is TRBJ2-1; 7 positions agree with TRBD2. Germline V CDR1 and CDR2: MGHRA, YSYEKL. The CDR3 length is 15 residues. V lost 1 base and J lost 4; bases outside the gene matches: 4. The CDR3 DNA reads TGCGCCAGCAGCCAAGGGGCTAGCGGTTACAATGAGCAGTTCTTC. Translating gives CASSQGASGYNEQFF.

The chain employs TRBV19 and TRBJ2-3; 8 bases map to TRBD1. Germline lookup yields CDR1 LNHDA and CDR2 SQIVND (reference sequence). This CDR3 has 14 residues. V shed 5 bases, J shed 5 bases, and the junction held 6 bases outside the gene matches. In DNA, the CDR3 is TGTGCCAGTAGTTCGGGACAGGTTAGAGATACGCAGTATTTT. It encodes CASSSGQVRDTQYF.

The genes are TRBV18 and TRBJ2-3; D is possibly TRBD2 (5 bases). Germline CDR1 reads KGHSH; CDR2 reads LQKENI. The CDR3 covers 13 residues. V lost 3 bases and J lost 8, with 12 bases in between. CDR3 coding DNA: TGTGCCAGCTCACCTAGTCGGGAAGGTACGCAGTATTTT. Its protein is CASSPSREGTQYF.